Sequencing of this T cell receptor (beta chain) was carried out in a study of blood T cells in healthy people across ages. Study context: In model experiments, template switching was able to capture about one barcoded beta molecule for every two T cells that were present.

Study conclusions and caveats: The donors' CMV status was not determined, possibly confounding changes in expanded clonotypes.

Individuals who donated were healthy Caucasians from Russia aged roughly 6 to 90. With regard to this clonotype: The target antigen is unknown. An end of the junction differs from the germline gene, which may be a read error.

This CDR3 has 17 amino acids. Germline-derived CDR1 and CDR2 are SGHTA and FQGNSA. The use of a sample-barcoded 5' primer and a J-beta primer mix characterized a second PCR of about 7 to 12 cycles. TCRdb used MiXCR to reprocess the 5' RACE reads, holding one entry per CDR3 protein. The table lists about 930,000 distinct CDR3 sequences, about 28% of them singletons, with roughly 10% in the top ten. Separately, the same data were catalogued under a study of T cells of mothers and their children. That source adds: Overlap ran slightly, non-significantly higher for related than unrelated mother-child pairs.

The chain joins TRBV7-2 to TRBJ2-1; 9 bases agree with TRBD2. The sample was blood. This clonotype was obtained from a woman aged 40 to 50 in good health. This chain's CDR3 is CASSPRAGGLSYNERYF. Here the CDR3 DNA reads TGTGCCAGCAGCCCGAGAGCGGGGGGCCTTTCCTACAATGAGCGGTACTTC.